This record concerns one TCR beta chain sequence. Its specificity is unknown. Germline loops: CDR1 SGHTA, CDR2 FQGNSA. The CDR3 length is 14 residues. Unmatched junction bases numbered 11, after V lost 5 bases and J lost 8 bases. The repertoire was sequenced with immunoSEQ multiplex PCR; TCRdb's copy has only in-frame clones and lacks some. The sample lists 2 million to 2.5 million clones; approximately 96% were seen once. This entry comes from a study of shared clonotypes between healthy human individuals. Broader study findings: There were few donors, and this limited the genetic and exposure-history diversity represented.

This clonotype originated in a man between 18 and 35 years old in good health. Sequencing was done on a sample of naive CD4+ T cells sorted from blood. Specified subset: CD45RA+ positively selected. The rearrangement links TRBV7-2 to TRBJ1-2; 7 bases are a match to TRBD1. DNA of the CDR3: TGTGCCAGCAGCCTTTCCAGGGGGTATGACGGCTACACCTTC. Translated, it gives CASSLSRGYDGYTF.